This passage covers 31 T cell receptor beta chains from one sample sequenced in a study of CD8 T cell repertoires and HIV-1 epitope variants. TCRdb's table, derived via immunoSEQ multiplex PCR, lists solely in-frame clones and lacks some. Here the sample spans about 6,300 clones, 60% to 70% being singletons. These receptors' targets are unknown. Material: cultured CD8+ T cells derived from PBMCs. The receptors originated from a male donor with HIV.

V and J are TRBV11-1 and TRBJ2-4; TRBD1 agrees at 8 bases. Germline V gene sequence: CDR1 SGHAT, CDR2 FQDESV (reference sequence). This CDR3 contains 16 residues. The ends lost 2 bases at V and 6 bases at J; junction bases unmatched: 9. CDR3 amino acids: CASSLLSGQGRNIQYF. CDR3 DNA: TGTGCCAGCAGCTTATTATCCGGACAGGGACGAAACATTCAGTACTTC.

The gene calls are TRBV4-3 and TRBJ2-7, with D uncertain. Germline V gene sequence: CDR1 LGHNA, CDR2 YSLEER. CDR3 length: 15 residues. The germline V and J ends were trimmed by 0 bases and 0 bases, with 9 bases remaining between them. DNA of the CDR3: TGCGCCAGCAGCCAAGAAAGTTCCAGCTCCTACGAGCAGTACTTC. Translation: CASSQESSSSYEQYF.

The rearrangement joins TRBV30 to TRBJ2-1; no reliable D call. V lost 4 bases, J lost 1 base, and 14 bases lay in between. Germline lookup yields CDR1 GTSNPN and CDR2 SVGIG (reference sequence). The CDR3 loop spans 15 amino acids. The CDR3 reads CAWTDLLISYNEQFF. In DNA form, the CDR3 reads TGTGCCTGGACCGACCTACTGATATCCTACAATGAGCAGTTCTTC.

J is TRBJ2-7 and V is TRBV29-1; D may be TRBD1 or TRBD2 (5 bases each). The V and J ends lost 4 bases and 4 bases respectively, with 17 bases between them. Germline loops: CDR1 SQVTM, CDR2 ANQGSEA. The CDR3 spans 14 residues. The CDR3 spells CSVVLSGQTYEQYF. The CDR3 DNA reads TGCAGCGTTGTTCTCTCGGGGCAGACTTACGAGCAGTACTTC.

This clone is a singleton in its sample. The V and J genes are TRBV29-1 and TRBJ2-7; tentatively, D is TRBD1 (6 bases). V dropped 2 bases and J dropped 0 bases, with 8 bases sitting between them. CDR1 SQVTM and CDR2 ANQGSEA come from the germline V gene. The CDR3 consists of 13 residues. The CDR3 sequence is CSVEKDSSYEQYF. In DNA form, the CDR3 reads TGCAGCGTTGAAAAGGACAGCTCCTACGAGCAGTACTTC.

CDR3 sequence reads: CASSSDPQPEQYF. In DNA, the CDR3 is TGTGCCAGCAGCTCGGACCCTCAGCCCGAGCAGTACTTC. V and J are TRBV7-9 and TRBJ2-7; D unclear. This CDR3 spans 13 amino acids. CDR1 is SEHNR, CDR2 FQNEAQ, per germline (reference sequence). The ends were cut back, 4 bases at V and 6 bases at J, with 13 bases in the middle.

V is TRBV19 and J is TRBJ1-1; TRBD1 matches 8 bases. The V gene end was trimmed by 5 bases and the J gene end by 0 bases; junction bases not matched to a gene: 2. Germline V gives CDR1 LNHDA, CDR2 SQIVND (reference sequence). The CDR3 loop spans 14 amino acids. CDR3 bases: TGTGCCAGTAGTCGGACAGGGCTGAACACTGAAGCTTTCTTT. This encodes CASSRTGLNTEAFF. Full variable domain (missing parts from reference TRBV19 and TRBJ1-1): DGGITQSPKYLFRKEGQNVTLSCEQNLNHDAMYWYRQDPGQGLRLIYYSQIVNDFQKGDIAEGYSVSREKKESFPLTVTSAQKNPTAFYLCASSRTGLNTEAFFGQGTRLTVV.

CDR3 sequence (DNA): TGTGCCAGCAGGGATAGGATCCGCCCCTACGAGCAGTACTTC. Residues: CASRDRIRPYEQYF. J is TRBJ2-7 and V is TRBV4-2; D is ambiguous. This CDR3 comprises 14 residues. With 6 bases removed from V and 2 bases from J, the gap between germline ends came to 14 bases. Germline assignment: CDR1 LGHNA and CDR2 YNFKEQ.

This clone occurred a few times. The chain links TRBV7-2 to TRBJ1-5, with 8 nucleotides matching TRBD1. Germline assignment: CDR1 SGHTA and CDR2 FQGNSA. V gave up 6 bases and J gave up 7 bases; unmatched junction bases: 11. The CDR3 loop spans 15 amino acids. As DNA, the CDR3 is TGTGCCAGCAGTATGGGAGGACAGGGTGGCCAGCCCCAGCATTTT. It encodes CASSMGGQGGQPQHF.

The V call is TRBV10-3, the J call TRBJ2-2, with 8 nucleotides matching TRBD1. The CDR3 runs 13 residues. V was pared by 7 bases and J by 7 bases, with 5 bases of the junction left unmatched. The V gene's germline CDR1 is ENHRY and CDR2 SYGVKD. This CDR3 reads CAITDRADGELFF. The CDR3 region has the DNA TGTGCCATCACGGACAGGGCGGACGGGGAGCTGTTTTTT.

The chain recombines TRBV7-2 with TRBJ2-7, with TRBD2 matching 11 bases. There are 16 residues in the CDR3. V was pared by 5 bases and J by 0 bases, with 6 bases of the junction left unmatched. Germline CDR1 and CDR2: SGHTA and FQGNSA. Here the CDR3 reads CASSPRTSGSSYEQYF. CDR3 coding DNA: TGTGCCAGCAGCCCCAGGACTAGCGGGTCCTCCTACGAGCAGTACTTC.

This clone was seen just once. In DNA form, the CDR3 reads TGTGCCAGCAGTGGTACAGTGGGCAGTAATGAAAAACTGTTTTTT. Translated, it gives CASSGTVGSNEKLFF. The J gene is TRBJ1-4, the V gene TRBV2; D is unresolved. This CDR3 comprises 15 residues. Germline V lookup: CDR1 SNHLY, CDR2 FYNNEI. The V end lost 4 bases, the J end lost 4 bases, and 13 bases lay between the germline ends.

This clone was picked up a small number of times. J is TRBJ2-2 and V is TRBV9; possibly TRBD1 or TRBD2 for D (7 bases each). Germline V gives CDR1 SGDLS, CDR2 YYNGEE. Deletions cut 4 bases from V and 3 bases from J, with 10 bases between. The CDR3 has 14 amino acids. CDR3 in DNA: TGTGCCAGCAGCTCAGGGGGGGACACCGGGGAGCTGTTTTTT. Its translation: CASSSGGDTGELFF.

The genes are TRBV1 and TRBJ1-2. TRBV1 is designated a pseudogene. The CDR3 covers 16 residues. CDR3 in DNA: TGCGCCAGCAGCCAAGATCCCCCAGACTTGGACTATGGCTACACCTTC. It specifies CASSQDPPDLDYGYTF.

The chain couples TRBV6-5 to TRBJ1-3, with D perhaps TRBD1 (6 bases). Germline V gene sequence: CDR1 MNHEY, CDR2 SVGAGI. V was trimmed by 4 bases and J by 15 bases, leaving 16 bases between them. The CDR3 has 12 residues. CDR3 sequence reads: CASSSDDRTEYF. CDR3 nucleotides: TGTGCCAGCAGTTCCGACGACAGGACCGAATATTTT.

This chain connects TRBV4-2 to TRBJ1-4; no clear D gene. CDR1 and CDR2 from the germline V gene are LGHNA and YNFKEQ. The germline V and J ends were trimmed by 0 bases and 4 bases, with 12 bases remaining between them. This CDR3 region has 16 residues. CDR3 bases: TGTGCCAGCAGCCAAGAGGTTCCAGGCTATAATGAAAAACTGTTTTTT. It specifies CASSQEVPGYNEKLFF.

This chain links TRBV27 with TRBJ2-3; tentatively, D is TRBD2 (6 bases). Trimming removed 6 bases at V and 3 bases at J, with 13 bases between. CDR3 length: 14 amino acids. Germline assignment: CDR1 MNHEY and CDR2 SMNVEV (reference sequence). CDR3 amino acids: CASSSGDGTDTQYF. Here the CDR3 DNA reads TGTGCCAGCAGCTCGGGGGATGGGACAGATACGCAGTATTTT.

This clone was counted between two and nine times. This chain joins TRBV6-5 and TRBJ2-1; D call uncertain. CDR3 length: 13 amino acids. Germline V gene lookup returns CDR1 MNHEY and CDR2 SVGAGI. V lost 0 bases, J lost 6 bases, and 6 bases lay in between. The CDR3 spells CASSYSAPNEQFF. The CDR3, as DNA: TGTGCCAGCAGTTACTCGGCGCCCAATGAGCAGTTCTTC.

This clone appeared a few times. The junction departs from the called germline gene at one end, perhaps through a read error. The V and J genes are TRBV5-6 and TRBJ1-6; D remains unclear. This CDR3 comprises 12 residues. Germline values: CDR1 SGHDT, CDR2 YYEEEE. The CDR3 region is CASSSSGTPETF. CDR3 bases: TGTGCCAGCAGCTCTTCGGGCACCCCCGAAACTTTT.

The chain combines TRBV11-2 with TRBJ1-2; D may be TRBD1 (6 bases). The germline V and J ends were trimmed by 0 bases and 4 bases, with 12 bases remaining between them. CDR1 and CDR2 from the germline V gene are SGHAT and FQNNGV. This CDR3 has 15 residues. The DNA of the CDR3 is TGTGCCAGCAGCTTAGATCAAGGGGGTTTCTATGGCTACACCTTC. It translates to CASSLDQGGFYGYTF.

This rearrangement joins TRBV7-3 to TRBJ2-5; D is ambiguous. CDR1 SGHTA and CDR2 FQGTGA come from the germline V gene. The CDR3 contains 12 residues. The V end lost 5 bases, the J end lost 7 bases, and 11 bases lay between the germline ends. CDR3 sequence reads: CASSATPGTQYF. For the CDR3, the DNA is TGTGCCAGCAGCGCCACCCCAGGGACCCAGTACTTC.

V usage is TRBV28 and J usage is TRBJ2-7; TRBD1 or TRBD2 may be the D gene (5 bases each). The CDR3 is 16 amino acids. CDR1 is MDHEN, CDR2 SYDVKM, per germline. V was cut by 1 base and J by 0 bases, with 13 bases left in between. CDR3 coding DNA: TGTGCCAGCAGTTTATCGGTTGGGACGTACTCCTACGAGCAGTACTTC. Residues: CASSLSVGTYSYEQYF.

This clone turned up a few times. At one boundary the junction diverges from the germline segment, which might be a read error. The chain couples TRBV4-1 to TRBJ1-5, with unresolved D. Germline loops: CDR1 MGHRA, CDR2 YSYEKL. The CDR3 has 15 residues. The CDR3 region has the DNA TGCGCCAGCAGCGAAGAATGGGGATTAAATCAGCCCCAGCATTTT. It is translated as CASSEEWGLNQPQHF.

This clone has a handful of counts. The rearrangement links TRBV27 to TRBJ2-1, with D possibly matching TRBD1 (6 bases). Germline CDR1 MNHEY, CDR2 SMNVEV (reference sequence). Between the trimmed V and J ends, which lost 6 bases and 0 bases, there was a span of 15 bases. The CDR3 covers 16 residues. The CDR3 loop is CASSIQGLSSYNEQFF. CDR3 in DNA: TGTGCCAGCAGCATACAGGGCCTGAGCTCCTACAATGAGCAGTTCTTC.

The rearrangement uses TRBV6-6 and TRBJ1-2; perhaps TRBD1 as D (6 bases). The CDR3 covers 16 residues. Germline loops: CDR1 MNHNY, CDR2 SVGAGI (reference sequence). V was cut by 5 bases and J by 5 bases, with 21 bases left in between. CDR3 nucleotides: TGTGCCAGCAGTACCCCGGGGGGGGGCAGTATTTATGGCTACACCTTC. Amino acids: CASSTPGGGSIYGYTF.

This clone was found once. DNA of the CDR3: TGTGCCAGCAGCCAAGTGGCAGGGTCCGTAGATGAGCAGTTCTTC. Its protein is CASSQVAGSVDEQFF. The chain couples TRBV14 to TRBJ2-1; possible D gene TRBD1, 5 bases. CDR1 and CDR2 from the germline V gene are SGHDN and FVKESK. This CDR3 spans 15 amino acids. Trimming shortened V by 1 base and J by 8 bases, and 15 bases separated the two germline ends.

The chain links TRBV12-2 to TRBJ1-6. TRBV12-2 is recorded as a pseudogene. The CDR3 sequence is 15 residues long. The CDR3 DNA reads as TGTGCAAGTCGCTTAGTAGCCTCGGGGGGGCCACCCCTCCACTTT. Amino acid sequence: CASRLVASGGPPLHF.

This clone was observed a handful of times. V and J are TRBV7-9 and TRBJ2-7, with D possibly TRBD1 on 6 matching bases. The V gene lost 4 bases and the J gene lost 3 bases, with 13 bases spanning the gap. From germline, CDR1 is SEHNR and CDR2 FQNEAQ (reference sequence). The CDR3 spans 14 residues. CDR3: CASSSLQGFYEQYF. Written as DNA, the CDR3 is TGTGCCAGCAGCTCCCTACAGGGTTTCTACGAGCAGTACTTC.

This clone was recorded a few times. V and J are TRBV19 and TRBJ1-6, with D unclear. Trimming shortened V by 4 bases and J by 1 base, and 11 bases separated the two germline ends. CDR3 length: 16 amino acids. In germline, CDR1 is LNHDA, CDR2 SQIVND (reference sequence). DNA of the CDR3: TGTGCCAGTAGTAAGGTCCGGGCGTCCTATAATTCACCCCTCCACTTT. This codes for CASSKVRASYNSPLHF.

The V call is TRBV9, the J call TRBJ2-3; D is uncertain. V was pared by 0 bases and J by 1 base, with 3 bases between. The CDR3 runs to 13 residues. Germline lookup yields CDR1 SGDLS and CDR2 YYNGEE. In DNA form, the CDR3 reads TGTGCCAGCAGCGTAGAGGGCACAGATACGCAGTATTTT. Translated, it gives CASSVEGTDTQYF.

V and J are TRBV6-1 and TRBJ1-5; D remains ambiguous. The CDR3 sequence is 13 residues long. V lost 7 bases and J lost 4, with 11 bases in between. Germline V gene data show CDR1 as MNHNS and CDR2 as SASEGT. CDR3 loop: CASIEEWNQPQHF. CDR3 sequence (DNA): TGTGCCAGCATCGAAGAATGGAATCAGCCCCAGCATTTT.